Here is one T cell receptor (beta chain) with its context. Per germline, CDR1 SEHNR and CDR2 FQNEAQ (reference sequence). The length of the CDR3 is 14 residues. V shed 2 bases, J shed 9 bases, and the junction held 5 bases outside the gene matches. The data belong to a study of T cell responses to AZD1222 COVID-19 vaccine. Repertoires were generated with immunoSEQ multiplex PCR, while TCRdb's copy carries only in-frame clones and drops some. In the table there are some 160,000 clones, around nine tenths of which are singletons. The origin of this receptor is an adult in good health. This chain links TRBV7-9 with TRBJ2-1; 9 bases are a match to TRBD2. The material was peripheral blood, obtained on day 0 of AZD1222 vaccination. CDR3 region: CASSLTAGGLEQFF. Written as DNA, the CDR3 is TGTGCCAGCAGCTTAACAGCGGGGGGCCTTGAGCAGTTCTTC. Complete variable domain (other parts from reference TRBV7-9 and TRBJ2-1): DTGVSQNPRHKITKRGQNVTFRCDPISEHNRLYWYRQTLGQGPEFLTYFQNEAQLEKSRLLSDRFSAERPKGSFSTLEIQRTEQGDSAMYLCASSLTAGGLEQFFGPGTRLTVL.